Below, 16 T cell receptor beta chains from the same sample are listed, as sequenced in a study of cytomegalovirus exposure and HLA in healthy donors. With 60 Vbeta and 13 Jbeta primers, the PCR was carried out. Clones were sequenced by immunoSEQ multiplex PCR, and TCRdb holds only the in-frame ones, with some missing. This specimen shows some 110,000 clones; the ten leading clones hold around 6.5%. Material for sequencing was PBMCs. The receptor set was obtained from a man between 35 and 55 years old in good health and CMV-seropositive.

The V call is TRBV9, the J call TRBJ2-3; TRBD2 aligns across 8 bases. The J segment lost 9 bases and the V segment lost 3 bases, leaving 9 bases of the junction unmatched. Germline loops: CDR1 SGDLS, CDR2 YYNGEE. This CDR3 contains 14 residues. DNA of the CDR3: TGTGCCAGCAGCGCAGACCGGACTAGCCGGACGCAGTATTTT. Residues: CASSADRTSRTQYF.

The genes are TRBV12-2 and TRBJ2-5; the DNA was not used to check the table's D call, TRBD2. The end of the DNA fits TRBJ2-7 better, so the J call may be wrong. TRBV12-2 is deemed a pseudogene. This CDR3 has 16 residues. CDR3 amino acids: CASRLARTGVTYEQYF. The DNA for the CDR3 is TGTGCAAGTCGCTTAGCGCGAACGGGAGTTACCTACGAGCAGTACTTC.

Comments on this clone: The identical CDR3 is also encoded by other nucleotide sequences in the sample. CDR3 coding DNA: TGCAGCGTTGAGGCAGGGAACTATGGCTACACCTTC. Encoded protein: CSVEAGNYGYTF. The J gene is TRBJ1-2, the V gene TRBV29-1; tentatively, D is TRBD1 (5 bases). V gave up 3 bases and J gave up 2 bases, with 7 bases separating them. This CDR3 is built from 12 residues. Germline CDR1 reads SQVTM; CDR2 reads ANQGSEA.

The chain joins TRBV18 to TRBJ1-5; 9 nucleotides agree with TRBD1. Per the germline V gene, CDR1 is KGHSH and CDR2 is LQKENI. The CDR3 has 15 amino acids. After removal of 3 bases from V and 5 bases from J, the junction contained 5 bases not matched to a gene. The CDR3 nucleotides are TGTGCCAGCTCACCGGACAGGGGCGCCCATCAGCCCCAGCATTTT. Translation gives CASSPDRGAHQPQHF.

CDR3 sequence reads: CASSLGLAGGITEAFF. In DNA form, the CDR3 reads TGTGCCAGCAGCTTGGGGTTGGCAGGGGGCATCACTGAAGCTTTCTTT. This chain joins TRBV5-4 and TRBJ1-1; TRBD1 agrees at 8 bases. The CDR3 is 16 residues long. After removal of 0 bases from V and 4 bases from J, the junction contained 8 bases not matched to a gene. Germline lookup yields CDR1 SGHNT and CDR2 YYREEE (reference sequence).

The J gene is TRBJ1-1, the V gene TRBV9, with TRBD1 matching over 9 bases. Germline V gene data show CDR1 as SGDLS and CDR2 as YYNGEE. The CDR3 totals 15 residues. After removal of 0 bases from V and 3 bases from J, the junction contained 3 bases not matched to a gene. The CDR3 nucleotides are TGTGCCAGCAGCGTAGAAGGGGACAGGGACACTGAAGCTTTCTTT. It translates to CASSVEGDRDTEAFF.

The chain employs TRBV5-1 and TRBJ1-1; 8 bases agree with TRBD1. V lost 4 bases and J lost 1; bases outside the gene matches: 9. This CDR3 spans 16 amino acids. In germline, CDR1 is SGHRS, CDR2 YFSETQ. CDR3 nucleotides: TGCGCCAGCAGCCCACCCGGGACAGGTGCGAACACTGAAGCTTTCTTT. Encoded protein: CASSPPGTGANTEAFF.

The rearrangement links TRBV29-1 to TRBJ2-2; 7 positions agree with TRBD2. The germline gives CDR1 SQVTM, CDR2 ANQGSEA. The CDR3 sequence is 14 residues long. V dropped 6 bases and J dropped 0; count of bases not matched to a gene: 4. The CDR3 DNA is TGCAGCGTAGGGCGGGGGACGAACACCGGGGAGCTGTTTTTT. It is translated as CSVGRGTNTGELFF.

The V call is TRBV30, the J call TRBJ1-3, with 7 bases lining up with TRBD1. With V trimmed by 4 bases and J by 8 bases, 5 bases remained unmatched. The CDR3 has 12 residues. The germline V gene has CDR1 GTSNPN and CDR2 SVGIG (reference sequence). The CDR3 sequence is CAWKGGADTIYF. The CDR3 DNA is TGTGCCTGGAAAGGGGGCGCGGACACCATATATTTT.

The chain couples TRBV6-5 to TRBJ1-5; TRBD1 matches 7 bases. The CDR3 has 14 amino acids. Per the germline V gene, CDR1 is MNHEY and CDR2 is SVGAGI. The J segment lost 6 bases and the V segment lost 5 bases, leaving 7 bases of the junction unmatched. CDR3 nucleotides: TGTGCCAGCAGTCTTCGACAGGGCATTCAGCCCCAGCATTTT. This encodes CASSLRQGIQPQHF.

The chain is built from TRBV11-3 and TRBJ2-2; no clear D. Germline V lookup: CDR1 SGHNT, CDR2 YENEEA. Trimming removed 3 bases at V and 2 bases at J, with 10 bases between. The CDR3 contains 15 residues. CDR3 in amino acids: CASSLSRPNTGELFF. The CDR3 coding sequence is TGTGCCAGCAGCTTGTCTAGGCCAAACACCGGGGAGCTGTTTTTT.

This rearrangement joins TRBV2 to TRBJ2-3, with 13 nucleotides matching TRBD2. J was trimmed by 4 bases and V by 9 bases; bases with no gene match: 4. Germline values: CDR1 SNHLY, CDR2 FYNNEI. CDR3 length: 14 residues. The CDR3 DNA is TGTGCCAGTACGACTAGCGGGAGGTCAGATACGCAGTATTTT. Encoded protein: CASTTSGRSDTQYF.

This chain links TRBV7-8 with TRBJ2-7; tentative D call: TRBD1 (5 bases). The CDR3 runs to 13 residues. V was trimmed by 3 bases and J by 2 bases, leaving 8 bases between them. Germline V gene sequence: CDR1 SGHVS, CDR2 FQNEAQ. The CDR3 coding sequence is TGTGCCAGCAGCTTTTGGGGCACCTACGAGCAGTACTTC. The encoded protein is CASSFWGTYEQYF. Filled out from reference TRBV7-8 and TRBJ2-7, the complete variable domain reads GAGVSQSPRYKVAKRGQDVALRCDPISGHVSLFWYQQALGQGPEFLTYFQNEAQLDKSGLPSDRFFAERPEGSVSTLKIQRTQQEDSAVYLCASSFWGTYEQYFGPGTRLTVT.

The rearrangement links TRBV7-6 to TRBJ2-7; 8 bases are a match to TRBD2. Germline CDR1 is SGHVS and CDR2 is FNYEAQ. There are 17 residues in the CDR3. After removal of 0 bases from V and 12 bases from J, the junction contained 19 bases not matched to a gene. The CDR3 protein is CASSLAVKSGGPSTLYF. The CDR3 bases are TGTGCCAGCAGCTTAGCGGTAAAAAGCGGGGGCCCCTCCACGCTGTACTTC.

A note on this clone: The junction differs from germline at one of its ends, possibly a read error. In DNA form, the CDR3 reads TGCAGCGTTGACCTCTTAAGAGGAACCCGGTACTTC. Translation gives CSVDLLRGTRYF. This chain connects TRBV29-1 to TRBJ2-5; the D is unclear. Germline loops: CDR1 SQVTM, CDR2 ANQGSEA. CDR3 size: 12 residues.

The gene calls are TRBV27 and TRBJ2-7; 7 bases agree with TRBD1. Germline CDR1 and CDR2: MNHEY and SMNVEV (reference sequence). CDR3 size: 17 residues. The J segment lost 3 bases and the V segment lost 6 bases, leaving 17 bases of the junction unmatched. CDR3 sequence reads: CASSRGQPPNTLYEQYF. CDR3 coding DNA: TGTGCCAGCAGCCGGGGACAGCCACCGAACACTCTCTACGAGCAGTACTTC.